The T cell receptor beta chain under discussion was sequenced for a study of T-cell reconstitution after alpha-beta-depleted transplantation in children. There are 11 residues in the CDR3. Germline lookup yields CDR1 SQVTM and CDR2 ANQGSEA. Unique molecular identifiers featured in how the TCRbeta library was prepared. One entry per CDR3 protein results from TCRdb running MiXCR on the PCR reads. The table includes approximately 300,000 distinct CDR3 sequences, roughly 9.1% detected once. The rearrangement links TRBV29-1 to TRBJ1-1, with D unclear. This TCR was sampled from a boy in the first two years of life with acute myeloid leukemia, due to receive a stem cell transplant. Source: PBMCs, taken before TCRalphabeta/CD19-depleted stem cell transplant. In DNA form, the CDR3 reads TGCAGTAGTGTTGAGGCTCGAAGGGCTTTCTTT. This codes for CSSVEARRAFF.